In this sample, the clone carrying this TCR beta chain turned up a few times. As yet, its antigen is unknown. The data belong to a study of follicular helper T cells after annual influenza vaccination. Findings and limits, study-wide: Most later recoveries of Day 7 ICOS+CD38+ clones were ICOS-CD38- cTfh.

Here immunoSEQ multiplex PCR was the method, and the copy in TCRdb shows in-frame clones only, minus some. The table shows several thousand clones, with roughly 80% occurring only once. Time point indicated: 2014-2015 season, 7 days after vaccination. ICOS+CD38+ and ICOS-CD38- fractions were sorted from non-naive CD4+CXCR5+PD-1+ cells. V was cut by 3 bases and J by 0 bases, with 9 bases left in between. Germline V lookup: CDR1 SGHRS, CDR2 YFSETQ. This CDR3 region has 15 residues. The clonotype comes from an adult who received the influenza vaccine. Sequences were derived from CXCR5+ CD38- circulating T follicular helper cells from blood, sampled 7 days after influenza vaccination. The subset is: circulating Tfh, non-naive CD4+CXCR5+PD-1+ (ICOS+CD38+ or ICOS-CD38-). The V call is TRBV5-1, the J call TRBJ2-2; D may be TRBD2 (6 bases). In nucleotides, the CDR3 is TGCGCCAGCAGCTCTTGGGACTCGAACACCGGGGAGCTGTTTTTT. Translation: CASSSWDSNTGELFF. Supplemented by reference TRBV5-1 and TRBJ2-2, the full variable domain reads KAGVTQTPRYLIKTRGQQVTLSCSPISGHRSVSWYQQTPGQGLQFLFEYFSETQRNKGNFPGRFSGRQFSNSRSEMNVSTLELGDSALYLCASSSWDSNTGELFFGEGSRLTVL.